What follows are 11 T cell receptor beta chains derived from one specimen sequenced in a study of OX40 agonist ivuxolimab in advanced cancers. Assay: immunoSEQ multiplex PCR; the TCRdb copy retains only in-frame clones and omits some. The table records around 46,000 clones, around 90% of them present only once. The material was CD4+ or CD8+ T cells sorted from blood, obtained in a trial of the OX40 agonist ivuxolimab. The receptors were gathered from an adult with an advanced solid tumor such as melanoma, head and neck, liver or kidney cancer.

The chain is built from TRBV6-5 and TRBJ1-1; D remains ambiguous. CDR1 is MNHEY, CDR2 SVGAGI, per germline. V was pared by 4 bases and J by 5 bases, with 8 bases between. The CDR3 spans 12 residues. This CDR3 is CASSSWGTEAFF. The CDR3 DNA follows: TGTGCCAGCAGTTCCTGGGGAACTGAAGCTTTCTTT.

This clone came up once. This chain links TRBV23-1 with TRBJ1-4, with D uncertain. TRBV23-1 is an open reading frame whose function is uncertain. The CDR3 is made up of 16 amino acids. V was shortened by 8 bases and J by 10 bases, with 26 bases between the two germline ends. In DNA form, the CDR3 reads TGCGCCAGCTGTCCAGGAGTCTCTGGGGTTACACGAAAACTGTTTTTT. Translating it yields CASCPGVSGVTRKLFF.

This chain links TRBV28 with TRBJ2-7; the match to TRBD2 covers 7 bases. V shed 7 bases and J 6 bases; nucleotides not matched to a gene: 9. Germline V gene data show CDR1 as MDHEN and CDR2 as SYDVKM. The CDR3 runs 13 residues. The DNA for the CDR3 is TGTGCCAGCAAGTCGGCGGGAGCTATCGAGCAGTACTTC. Encoded protein: CASKSAGAIEQYF.

This sequence joins TRBV18 and TRBJ2-5; TRBD2 is a possible D gene (6 bases). The J call is uncertain, as TRBJ2-7 better fits the DNA end. The CDR3 loop spans 14 amino acids. The germline gives CDR1 KGHSH, CDR2 LQKENI. Written as DNA, the CDR3 is TGTGCCAGCTCACCACCAGGAGGGTCCTACGAGCAGTACTTC. Translated: CASSPPGGSYEQYF.

This rearrangement joins TRBV7-9 to TRBJ2-3; D is unclear. This CDR3 contains 15 residues. Trimming left V 3 bases short and J 5 bases short, with 15 bases between. From germline, CDR1 is SEHNR and CDR2 FQNEAQ (reference sequence). The CDR3 reads CASSFLLEREDTQYF. DNA for the CDR3: TGTGCCAGCAGCTTTTTACTCGAGAGAGAAGATACGCAGTATTTT.

The V call is TRBV4-1, the J call TRBJ1-1, with TRBD1 as a possible D gene (5 bases). The CDR3 extends over 14 amino acids. V was trimmed by 1 base and J by 5 bases, leaving 11 bases between them. Germline CDR1 and CDR2: MGHRA and YSYEKL. CDR3 DNA sequence: TGCGCCAGCAGCCAAGGAGTGGGGGGGACTGAAGCTTTCTTT. Its translation: CASSQGVGGTEAFF.

The V and J genes are TRBV5-5 and TRBJ2-1, with 10 nucleotides matching TRBD2. Trimming took 2 bases from V and 5 from J; bases not matched to a gene: 1. The CDR3 has 14 residues. Germline V CDR1 and CDR2: SGHKS, YYEKEE (reference sequence). The CDR3 DNA reads TGTGCCAGCAGCTTCGGACTAGCGGACAATGAGCAGTTCTTC. As protein: CASSFGLADNEQFF.

V usage is TRBV7-3 and J usage is TRBJ2-1; D is perhaps TRBD1 (6 bases). V lost 2 bases and J lost 3, with 11 bases in between. Germline V gene lookup returns CDR1 SGHTA and CDR2 FQGTGA. This CDR3 has 15 residues. This CDR3 reads CASSLFAGDYNEQFF. DNA for the CDR3: TGTGCCAGCAGCTTATTTGCAGGGGACTACAATGAGCAGTTCTTC.

This chain links TRBV4-3 with TRBJ2-5, with D tentatively TRBD2 (6 bases). Matching the DNA end better, TRBJ2-7 makes the J call doubtful. This CDR3 region has 16 residues. From germline, CDR1 is LGHNA and CDR2 YSLEER. The CDR3 reads CASSPFIGRESYEQYF. For the CDR3, the DNA is TGCGCCAGCAGCCCATTTATCGGGAGAGAATCCTACGAGCAGTACTTC.

The chain is built from TRBV4-1 and TRBJ2-7, with a weak D call TRBD1 (5 bases). Trimming pared 4 bases from V and 5 bases from J, leaving 15 bases between. Germline assignment: CDR1 MGHRA and CDR2 YSYEKL. The CDR3 is made up of 14 amino acids. The CDR3 sequence is CASSPSSRVNEQYV. As DNA, the CDR3 is TGCGCCAGCAGCCCCTCGAGCAGGGTGAACGAGCAGTACGTC.

This chain connects TRBV4-2 to TRBJ2-3, with 11 bases fitting TRBD1. Germline values: CDR1 LGHNA, CDR2 YNFKEQ. This CDR3 is 16 amino acids long. Trimming at V came to 0 bases and at J to 4 bases, leaving 3 bases not matched to a gene. DNA of the CDR3: TGTGCCAGCAGCCAAGACGCGGGACAGGGGGCAGATACGCAGTATTTT. Residues: CASSQDAGQGADTQYF.